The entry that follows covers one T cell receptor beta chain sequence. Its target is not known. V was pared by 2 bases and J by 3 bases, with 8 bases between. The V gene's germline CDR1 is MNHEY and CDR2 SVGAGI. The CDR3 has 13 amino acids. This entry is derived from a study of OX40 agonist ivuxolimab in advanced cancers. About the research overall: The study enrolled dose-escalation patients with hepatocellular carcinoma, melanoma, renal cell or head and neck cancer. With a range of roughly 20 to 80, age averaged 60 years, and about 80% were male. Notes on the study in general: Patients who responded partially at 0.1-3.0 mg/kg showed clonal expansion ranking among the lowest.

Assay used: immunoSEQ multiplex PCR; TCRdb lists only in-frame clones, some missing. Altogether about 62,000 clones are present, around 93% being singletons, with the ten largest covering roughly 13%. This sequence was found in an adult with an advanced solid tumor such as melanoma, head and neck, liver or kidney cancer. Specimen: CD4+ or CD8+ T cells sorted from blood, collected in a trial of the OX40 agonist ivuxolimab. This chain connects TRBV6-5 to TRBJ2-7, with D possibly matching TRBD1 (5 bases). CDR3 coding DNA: TGTGCCAGCAGTTACACGGACATCTACGAGCAGTACTTC. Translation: CASSYTDIYEQYF.